The 9 T cell receptor beta chains reported below all come from one sample, sequenced in a study of cytomegalovirus exposure and HLA in healthy donors. Researchers ran the PCR with 60 Vbeta and 13 Jbeta primers. Method: immunoSEQ multiplex PCR; TCRdb's copy keeps in-frame clones and lacks some. Altogether roughly 170,000 clones are present, around 80% being singletons, with the ten largest covering about 5%. The sequencing sample was made of PBMCs. The source of these receptors is a woman in her fifties or sixties in good health and CMV-seropositive.

The chain employs TRBV19 and TRBJ1-6; D is unresolved. Germline lookup yields CDR1 LNHDA and CDR2 SQIVND (reference sequence). The CDR3 covers 15 residues. V gave up 3 bases and J gave up 5 bases, with 11 bases separating them. This CDR3 reads CASSIIDGDNSPLHF. The DNA of the CDR3 is TGTGCCAGTAGTATCATCGACGGGGATAATTCACCCCTCCACTTT.

This rearrangement joins TRBV7-8 to TRBJ2-1, with D maybe TRBD2 (5 bases). Germline CDR1 is SGHVS and CDR2 is FQNEAQ. V lost 5 bases to trimming and J lost 4 bases, with 18 bases between them. CDR3 length: 16 residues. Written as DNA, the CDR3 is TGTGCCAGCAGCGTAGGGAGAGGGTGGGGATACAATGAGCAGTTCTTC. It translates to CASSVGRGWGYNEQFF.

The sample holds one count of this clone. The chain combines TRBV19 with TRBJ2-1; D perhaps matches TRBD2 (5 bases). CDR1 is LNHDA and CDR2 is SQIVND in the germline V gene (reference sequence). V was pared by 8 bases and J by 8 bases, with 22 bases between. This CDR3 comprises 15 residues. The CDR3 loop is CASSNVLEVDYEQFF. The CDR3 region has the DNA TGTGCCAGTTCCAACGTCCTAGAAGTGGACTATGAGCAGTTCTTC.

CDR3: CASSPDFAGELFF. The CDR3 coding sequence is TGTGCCAGCAGCCCAGACTTCGCTGGGGAGCTGTTTTTT. The chain combines TRBV7-2 with TRBJ2-2; D not certain. Germline CDR1 SGHTA, CDR2 FQGNSA. This CDR3 comprises 13 residues. The germline V and J ends were trimmed by 5 bases and 8 bases, with 12 bases remaining between them.

This clone has only a few counts. The chain has TRBV18 and TRBJ1-1; the D gene is possibly TRBD1 (5 bases). V was cut by 3 bases and J by 0 bases, with 14 bases left in between. Germline V gene lookup returns CDR1 KGHSH and CDR2 LQKENI. The CDR3 contains 16 residues. CDR3 nucleotides: TGTGCCAGCTCACCCCAGGGTGGCCGGCTGAACACTGAAGCTTTCTTT. Translating gives CASSPQGGRLNTEAFF.

The J gene is TRBJ2-5, the V gene TRBV2; 9 bases align to TRBD2. Germline trimming cut 3 bases from V and 5 bases from J; bases unmatched to any gene: 10. The V gene's germline CDR1 is SNHLY and CDR2 FYNNEI. This CDR3 region has 16 residues. The DNA of the CDR3 is TGTGCCAGCAGTGAGGTGACTAGCGGCGCCGGGGAGACCCAGTACTTC. The encoded protein is CASSEVTSGAGETQYF.

The genes are TRBV19 and TRBJ2-1; no definite D call. Germline-derived CDR1 and CDR2 are LNHDA and SQIVND (reference sequence). The V end was cut by 8 bases, the J end by 6 bases, with 5 bases between. The CDR3 has 10 amino acids. As DNA, the CDR3 is TGTGCCAGTTCGGGCAATGAGCAGTTCTTC. Translating gives CASSGNEQFF.

The V gene is TRBV4-1, the J gene TRBJ2-3, with TRBD2 matching 10 bases. J lost 6 bases, V lost 4 bases, and 16 bases had no gene match. CDR3 length: 18 amino acids. Germline V gives CDR1 MGHRA, CDR2 YSYEKL. The DNA for the CDR3 is TGCGCCAGCAGCCCTCGACGGAGGAGCGGGGGGGGCTCCGATACGCAGTATTTT. Translated: CASSPRRRSGGGSDTQYF.

V gene TRBV29-1 combines with J gene TRBJ1-2, with 7 positions matching TRBD1. The CDR3 has 13 residues. Trimming at V came to 7 bases and at J to 8 bases, leaving 13 bases not matched to a gene. CDR1 is SQVTM, CDR2 ANQGSEA, per germline. The CDR3 bases are TGCAGCGCCGAGGACAGGAGATATGTGGGCTACACCTTC. Residues: CSAEDRRYVGYTF.